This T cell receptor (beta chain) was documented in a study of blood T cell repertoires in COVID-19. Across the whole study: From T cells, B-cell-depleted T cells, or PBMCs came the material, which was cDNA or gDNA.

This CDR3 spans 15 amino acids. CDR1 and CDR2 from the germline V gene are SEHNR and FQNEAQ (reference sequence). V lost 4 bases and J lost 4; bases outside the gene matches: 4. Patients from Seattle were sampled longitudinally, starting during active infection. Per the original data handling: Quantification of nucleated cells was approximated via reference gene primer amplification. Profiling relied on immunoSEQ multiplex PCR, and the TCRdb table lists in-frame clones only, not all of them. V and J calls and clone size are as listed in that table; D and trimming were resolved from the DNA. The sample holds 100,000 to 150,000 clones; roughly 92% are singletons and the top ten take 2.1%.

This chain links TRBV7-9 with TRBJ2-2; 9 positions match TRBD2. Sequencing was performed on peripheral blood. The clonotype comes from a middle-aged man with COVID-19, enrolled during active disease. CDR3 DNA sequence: TGTGCCAGCAGCTATCGGACTAGCGCCACCGGGGAGCTGTTTTTT. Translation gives CASSYRTSATGELFF.